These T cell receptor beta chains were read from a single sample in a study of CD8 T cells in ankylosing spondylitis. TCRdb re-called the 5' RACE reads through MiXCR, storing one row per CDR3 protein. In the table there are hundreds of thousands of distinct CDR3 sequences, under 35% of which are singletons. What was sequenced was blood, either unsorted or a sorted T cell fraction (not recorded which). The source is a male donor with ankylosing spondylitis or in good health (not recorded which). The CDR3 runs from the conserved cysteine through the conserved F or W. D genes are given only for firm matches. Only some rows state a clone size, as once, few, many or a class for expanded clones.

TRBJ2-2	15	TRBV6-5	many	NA	CASSYGAGLPGELFF	TGTGCCAGCAGTTACGGTGCCGGTCTGCCCGGGGAGCTGTTTTTT
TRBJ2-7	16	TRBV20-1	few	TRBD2	CSARGTSGAISYEQYF	TGCAGTGCTAGGGGGACTAGCGGGGCCATCTCCTACGAGCAGTACTTC
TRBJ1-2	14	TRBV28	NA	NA	CASRKPREDYGYTF	TGTGCCAGCAGAAAACCCAGGGAGGACTATGGCTACACCTTC
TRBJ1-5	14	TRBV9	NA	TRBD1	CASSGQGKNQPQHF	TGTGCCAGCAGCGGACAGGGAAAAAATCAGCCCCAGCATTTT
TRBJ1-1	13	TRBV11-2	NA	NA	CASNEQGNTEAFF	TGTGCCAGCAACGAACAGGGGAACACTGAAGCTTTCTTT
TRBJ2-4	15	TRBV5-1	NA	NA	CASSLTTGEGNIQYF	TGCGCCAGCAGCTTGACCACAGGGGAGGGAAACATTCAGTACTTC
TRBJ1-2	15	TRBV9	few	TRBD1	CASSVGQGWDYGYTF	TGTGCCAGCAGCGTTGGACAGGGCTGGGACTATGGCTACACCTTC
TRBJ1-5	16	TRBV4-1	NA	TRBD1	CASSPRDRGSDQPQHF	TGCGCCAGCAGCCCCCGGGACAGGGGTTCGGATCAGCCCCAGCATTTT
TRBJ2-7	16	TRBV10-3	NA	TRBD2	CAISLLAGGSSYEQYF	TGTGCCATCAGTCTACTAGCGGGGGGTAGTTCCTACGAGCAGTACTTC
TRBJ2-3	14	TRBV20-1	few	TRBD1	CSAYAGGATDTQYF	TGCAGTGCTTACGCAGGGGGCGCGACAGATACGCAGTATTTT
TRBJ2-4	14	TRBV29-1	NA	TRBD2	CSVVAGGPKNIQYF	TGCAGCGTTGTGGCGGGGGGGCCCAAAAACATTCAGTACTTC
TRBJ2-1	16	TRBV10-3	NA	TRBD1	CATQPGTGNTYNEQFF	TGTGCCACGCAACCCGGGACAGGGAATACCTACAATGAGCAGTTCTTC
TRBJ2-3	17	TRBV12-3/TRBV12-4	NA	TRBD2	CASSSLAGGPAVDTQYF	TGTGCCAGCAGTTCGCTAGCGGGGGGGCCCGCCGTGGATACGCAGTATTTT
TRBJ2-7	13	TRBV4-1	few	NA	CASSQGSGYEQYF	TGCGCCAGCAGCCAAGGTAGCGGCTACGAGCAGTACTTC
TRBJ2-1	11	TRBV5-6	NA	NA	CASSLYDEQFF	TGTGCCAGCAGCTTGTACGATGAGCAGTTCTTC
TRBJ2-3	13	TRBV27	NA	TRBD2	CASSPPTSGGQYF	TGTGCCAGCAGTCCCCCAACTAGCGGGGGGCAGTATTTT
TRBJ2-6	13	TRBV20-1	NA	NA	CSAIEAGANVLTF	TGCAGTGCTATAGAAGCTGGGGCCAACGTCCTGACTTTC
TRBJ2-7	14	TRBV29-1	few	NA	CSVEDQGRGYEQYF	TGCAGCGTTGAAGATCAGGGACGAGGCTACGAGCAGTACTTC
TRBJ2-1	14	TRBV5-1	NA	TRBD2	CASSLERGYDEQFF	TGCGCCAGCAGCTTGGAGCGGGGTTACGATGAGCAGTTCTTC
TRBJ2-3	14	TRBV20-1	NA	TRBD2	CSAESGGVSDTQYF	TGCAGTGCTGAGAGCGGGGGGGTCTCAGATACGCAGTATTTT
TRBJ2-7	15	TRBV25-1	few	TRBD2	CASNPTGGLADEQYF	TGTGCCAGCAACCCTACGGGGGGACTCGCGGACGAGCAGTACTTC
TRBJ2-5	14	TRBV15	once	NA	CATSRERASETQYF	TGTGCCACCAGCAGAGAAAGGGCTTCAGAGACCCAGTACTTC
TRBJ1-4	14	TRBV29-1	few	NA	CSVTRDGRNEKLFF	TGCAGCGTTACCCGGGACGGACGAAATGAAAAACTGTTTTTT
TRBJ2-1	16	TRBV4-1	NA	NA	CASSQVAVQIYNEQFF	TGCGCCAGCAGCCAAGTAGCTGTACAGATCTACAATGAGCAGTTCTTC
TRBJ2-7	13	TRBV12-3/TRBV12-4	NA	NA	CASSLIRGHEQYF	TGTGCCAGCAGTTTAATCCGGGGGCACGAGCAGTACTTC
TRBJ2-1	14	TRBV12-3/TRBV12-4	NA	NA	CASSALGSLDEQFF	TGTGCCAGCAGTGCACTGGGGTCTTTAGATGAGCAGTTCTTC
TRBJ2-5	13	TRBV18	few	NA	CASEGQSQETQYF	TGTGCCAGCGAGGGGCAGAGTCAAGAGACCCAGTACTTC
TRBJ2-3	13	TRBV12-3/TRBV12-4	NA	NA	CASSPGTMDTQYF	TGTGCCAGCAGTCCGGGGACCATGGATACGCAGTATTTT
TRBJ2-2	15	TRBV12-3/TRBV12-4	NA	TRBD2	CASSSAGGRTGELFF	TGTGCCAGCAGTTCTGCGGGGGGGCGGACCGGGGAGCTGTTTTTT
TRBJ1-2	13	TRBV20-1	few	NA	CSARNSGGDGYTF	TGCAGTGCTAGAAACTCCGGGGGGGATGGCTACACCTTC
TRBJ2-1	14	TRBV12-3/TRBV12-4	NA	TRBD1	CASVPGQGPGEQFF	TGTGCCAGCGTCCCGGGACAGGGGCCGGGGGAGCAGTTCTTC
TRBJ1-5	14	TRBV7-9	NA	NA	CASSLGGTNQPQHF	TGTGCCAGCAGCTTAGGGGGCACCAATCAGCCCCAGCATTTT
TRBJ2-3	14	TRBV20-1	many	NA	CSAREDESTDTQYF	TGCAGTGCTAGAGAGGATGAAAGCACAGATACGCAGTATTTT
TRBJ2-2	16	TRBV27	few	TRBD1	CASREKAGGATGELFF	TGTGCCAGCAGGGAGAAAGCAGGGGGCGCGACCGGGGAGCTGTTTTTT
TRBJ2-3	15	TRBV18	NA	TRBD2	CASSPSGGTSDTQYF	TGTGCCAGCTCACCTAGCGGGGGAACGTCCGATACGCAGTATTTT
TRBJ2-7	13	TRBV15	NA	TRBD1	CATADRVVYEQYF	TGTGCCACCGCGGACAGGGTGGTATACGAGCAGTACTTC
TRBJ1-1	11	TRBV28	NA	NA	CATHPNTEAFF	TGTGCCACACACCCGAACACTGAAGCTTTCTTT
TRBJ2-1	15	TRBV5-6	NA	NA	CASSHPGPSYNEQFF	TGTGCCAGCAGCCACCCAGGACCCTCCTACAATGAGCAGTTCTTC
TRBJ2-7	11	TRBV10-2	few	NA	CASLGGNEQYF	TGCGCCAGCCTAGGCGGTAACGAGCAGTACTTC
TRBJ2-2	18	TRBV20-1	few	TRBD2	CSARVLAGGKANTGELFF	TGCAGTGCTAGAGTTCTAGCGGGGGGAAAGGCGAACACCGGGGAGCTGTTTTTT